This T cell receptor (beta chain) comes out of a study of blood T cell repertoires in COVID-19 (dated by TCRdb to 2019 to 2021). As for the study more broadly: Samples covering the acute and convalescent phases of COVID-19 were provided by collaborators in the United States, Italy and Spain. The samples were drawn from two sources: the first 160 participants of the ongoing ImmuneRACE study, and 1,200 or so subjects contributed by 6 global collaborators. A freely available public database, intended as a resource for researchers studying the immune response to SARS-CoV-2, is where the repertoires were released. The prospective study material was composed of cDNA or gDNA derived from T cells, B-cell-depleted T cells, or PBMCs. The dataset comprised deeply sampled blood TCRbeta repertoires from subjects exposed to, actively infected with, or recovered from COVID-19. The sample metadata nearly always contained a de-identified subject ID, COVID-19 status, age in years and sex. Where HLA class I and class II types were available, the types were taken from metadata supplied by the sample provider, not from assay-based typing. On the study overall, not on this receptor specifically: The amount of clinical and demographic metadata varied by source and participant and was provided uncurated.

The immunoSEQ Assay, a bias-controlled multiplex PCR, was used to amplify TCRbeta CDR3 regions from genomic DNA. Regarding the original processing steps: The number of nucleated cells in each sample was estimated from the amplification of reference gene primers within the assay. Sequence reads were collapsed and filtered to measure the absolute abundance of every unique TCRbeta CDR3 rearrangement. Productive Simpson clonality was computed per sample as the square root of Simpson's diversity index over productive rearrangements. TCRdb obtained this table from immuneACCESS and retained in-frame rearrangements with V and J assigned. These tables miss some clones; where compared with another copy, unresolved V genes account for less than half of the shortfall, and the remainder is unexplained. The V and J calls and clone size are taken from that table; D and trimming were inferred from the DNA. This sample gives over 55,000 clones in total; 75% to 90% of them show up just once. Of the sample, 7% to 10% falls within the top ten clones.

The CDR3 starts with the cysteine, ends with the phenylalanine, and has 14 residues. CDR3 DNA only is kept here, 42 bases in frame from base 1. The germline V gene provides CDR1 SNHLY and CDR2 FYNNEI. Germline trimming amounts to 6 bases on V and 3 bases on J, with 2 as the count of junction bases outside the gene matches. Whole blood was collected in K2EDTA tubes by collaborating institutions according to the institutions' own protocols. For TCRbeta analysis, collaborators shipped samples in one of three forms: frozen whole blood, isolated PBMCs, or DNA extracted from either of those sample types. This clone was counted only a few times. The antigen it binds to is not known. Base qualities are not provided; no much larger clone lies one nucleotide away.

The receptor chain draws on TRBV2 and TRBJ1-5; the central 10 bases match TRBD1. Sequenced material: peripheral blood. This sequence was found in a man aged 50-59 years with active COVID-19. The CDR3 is CASRGQGDNQPQHF. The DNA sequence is TGTGCCAGCAGAGGACAGGGGGACAATCAGCCCCAGCATTTT. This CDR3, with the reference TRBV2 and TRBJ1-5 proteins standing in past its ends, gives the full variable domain EPEVTQTPSHQVTQMGQEVILRCVPISNHLYFYWYRQILGQKVEFLVSFYNNEISEKSEIFDDQFSVERPDGSNFTLKIRSTKLEDSAMYFCASRGQGDNQPQHFGDGTRLSIL.